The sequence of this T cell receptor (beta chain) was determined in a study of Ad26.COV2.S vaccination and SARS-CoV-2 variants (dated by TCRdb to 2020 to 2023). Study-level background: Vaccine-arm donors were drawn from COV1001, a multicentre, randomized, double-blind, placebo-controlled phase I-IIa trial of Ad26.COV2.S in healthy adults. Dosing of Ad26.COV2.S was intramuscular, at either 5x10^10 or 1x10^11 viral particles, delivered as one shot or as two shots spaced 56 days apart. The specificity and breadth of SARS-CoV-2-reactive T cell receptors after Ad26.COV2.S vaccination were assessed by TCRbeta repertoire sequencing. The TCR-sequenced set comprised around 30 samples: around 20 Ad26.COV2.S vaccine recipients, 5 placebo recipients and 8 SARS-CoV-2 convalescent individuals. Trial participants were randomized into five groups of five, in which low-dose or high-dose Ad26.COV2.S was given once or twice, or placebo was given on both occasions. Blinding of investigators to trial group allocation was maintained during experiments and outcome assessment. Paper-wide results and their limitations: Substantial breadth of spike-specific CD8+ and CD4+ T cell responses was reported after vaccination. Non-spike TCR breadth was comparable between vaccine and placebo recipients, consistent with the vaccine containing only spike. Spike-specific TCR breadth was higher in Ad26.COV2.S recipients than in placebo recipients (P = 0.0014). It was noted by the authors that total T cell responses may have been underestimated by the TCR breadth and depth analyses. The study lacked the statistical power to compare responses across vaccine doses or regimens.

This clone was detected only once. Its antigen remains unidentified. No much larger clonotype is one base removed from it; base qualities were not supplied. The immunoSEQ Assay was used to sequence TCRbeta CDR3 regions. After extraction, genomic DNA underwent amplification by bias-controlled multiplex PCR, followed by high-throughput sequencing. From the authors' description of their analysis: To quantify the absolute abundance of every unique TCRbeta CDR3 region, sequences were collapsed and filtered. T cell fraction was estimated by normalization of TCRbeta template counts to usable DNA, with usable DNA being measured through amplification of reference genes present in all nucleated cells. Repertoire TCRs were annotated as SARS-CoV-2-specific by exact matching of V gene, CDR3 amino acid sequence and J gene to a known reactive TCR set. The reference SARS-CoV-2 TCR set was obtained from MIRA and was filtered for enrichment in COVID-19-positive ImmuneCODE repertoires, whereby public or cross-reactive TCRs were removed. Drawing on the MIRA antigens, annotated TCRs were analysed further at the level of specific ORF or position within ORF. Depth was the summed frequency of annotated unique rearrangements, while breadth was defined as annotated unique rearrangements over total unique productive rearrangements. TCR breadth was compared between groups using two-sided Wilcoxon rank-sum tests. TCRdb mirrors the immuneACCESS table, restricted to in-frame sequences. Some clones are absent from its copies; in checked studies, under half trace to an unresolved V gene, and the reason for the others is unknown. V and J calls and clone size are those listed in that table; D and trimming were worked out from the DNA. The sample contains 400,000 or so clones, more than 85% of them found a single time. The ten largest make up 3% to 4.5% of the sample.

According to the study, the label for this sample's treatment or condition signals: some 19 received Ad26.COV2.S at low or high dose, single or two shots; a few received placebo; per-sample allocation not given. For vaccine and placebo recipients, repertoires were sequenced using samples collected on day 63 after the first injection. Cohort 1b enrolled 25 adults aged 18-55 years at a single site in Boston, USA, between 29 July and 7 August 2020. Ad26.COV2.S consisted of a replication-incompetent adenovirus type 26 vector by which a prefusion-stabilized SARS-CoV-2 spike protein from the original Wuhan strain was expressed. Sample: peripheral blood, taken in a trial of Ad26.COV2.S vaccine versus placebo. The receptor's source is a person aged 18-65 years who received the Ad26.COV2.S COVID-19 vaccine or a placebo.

The CDR3 reads CASSYSRRNLAFF. The DNA reads TGTGCCAGCAGTTACTCGAGAAGGAATTTGGCTTTCTTT. This chain joins TRBV6-5 to TRBJ1-1; there is no confident call for the D gene. The CDR3, from cysteine to phenylalanine, totals 13 residues. The only DNA kept is the CDR3, 39 bases in frame from the first base. CDR1 and CDR2, per the germline V gene, are MNHEY and SVGAGI. The trim is 0 bases for V and 11 bases for J, with a gap of 13 bases between the germline ends.